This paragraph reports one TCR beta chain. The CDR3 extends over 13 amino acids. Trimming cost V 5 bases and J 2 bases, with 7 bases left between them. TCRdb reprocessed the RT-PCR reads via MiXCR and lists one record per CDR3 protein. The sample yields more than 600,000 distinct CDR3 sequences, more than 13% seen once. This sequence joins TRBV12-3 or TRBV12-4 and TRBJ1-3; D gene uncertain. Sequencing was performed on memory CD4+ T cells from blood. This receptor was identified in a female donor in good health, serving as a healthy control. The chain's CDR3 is CASSRLAGNTIYF. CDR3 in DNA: TGTGCCAGCAGTCGGTTGGCTGGAAACACCATATATTTT.